A single sample gave rise to the 5 T cell receptor beta chains below, sequenced in a study of a mutant IDH1 vaccine in newly diagnosed glioma. These receptors are not linked to any known antigen. Profiling relied on immunoSEQ multiplex PCR, and the TCRdb table lists in-frame clones only, not all of them. The sample contains approximately 80,000 clones, around nine tenths of which appear only once. Noted time point: week 5, during vaccination. In the vaccine, a single dose held 300 ug of the mutant IDH1 20-mer peptide, along with topical imiquimod. This material consisted of PBMCs, taken from a glioma patient whose treatment included an IDH1 peptide vaccine. The receptors stem from a woman between 50 and 59 years old with glioma.

This sequence joins TRBV27 and TRBJ1-4, with 9 bases lining up with TRBD1. Germline-derived CDR1 and CDR2 are MNHEY and SMNVEV (reference sequence). The CDR3 spans 20 residues. V lost 3 bases, J lost 3 bases, and 17 bases stayed unmatched. The CDR3: CASSLRGTGKRSGANEKLFF. The CDR3 DNA is TGTGCCAGCAGTTTGCGGGGGACAGGGAAAAGATCGGGTGCTAATGAAAAACTGTTTTTT.

This clone was detected once. The chain links TRBV10-2 to TRBJ1-2, with D unclear. In germline, CDR1 is WSHSY, CDR2 SAAADI. V was cut by 3 bases and J by 4 bases, with 15 bases left in between. This CDR3 spans 15 amino acids. CDR3 in amino acids: CASSDHLRALYGYTF. CDR3 nucleotide sequence: TGCGCCAGCAGTGACCACTTACGAGCTCTCTATGGCTACACCTTC.

This clone has more than one count but fewer than ten. Other nucleotide sequences in the sample specify the same CDR3. V gene TRBV16 combines with J gene TRBJ1-5; no reliable D call. The germline V and J ends were trimmed by 0 bases and 5 bases, with 11 bases remaining between them. Germline V CDR1 and CDR2: KGHSY, FQNENV. CDR3 length: 15 amino acids. This CDR3 is CASSQSSGRDQPQHF. In DNA, the CDR3 is TGTGCCAGCAGCCAATCTAGTGGGAGAGATCAGCCCCAGCATTTT.

This clone has a single count. CDR3 sequence: CASSYKTSGSSYEQYF. For the CDR3, the DNA is TGTGCCAGCAGTTACAAGACTAGCGGGAGCTCCTACGAGCAGTACTTC. V usage is TRBV6-6 and J usage is TRBJ2-5, with TRBD2 matching over 12 bases. The assigned J gene may be wrong: the sequence end matches TRBJ2-7 better. The germline gives CDR1 MNHNY, CDR2 SVGAGI (reference sequence). This CDR3 comprises 16 residues.

V usage is TRBV27 and J usage is TRBJ2-5, with 8 nucleotides matching TRBD2. The CDR3 has 15 amino acids. With V trimmed by 5 bases and J by 5 bases, 10 bases remained unmatched. Germline V gene lookup returns CDR1 MNHEY and CDR2 SMNVEV (reference sequence). DNA for the CDR3: TGTGCCAGCAGTATAAGCGGGAGAGGATTGGAGACCCAGTACTTC. Protein product: CASSISGRGLETQYF.